These 11 T cell receptor beta chains came from one sample sequenced in a study of T-cell memory formation after mild COVID-19. TCRdb fed the 5' RACE reads into MiXCR, producing one record per CDR3 protein. The data contain about 30,000 distinct CDR3 sequences, 9.5% to 15% of them seen just once; the ten biggest clones take up approximately 14%. The sequenced material came from PBMCs or a T cell subset sorted from them (not recorded which). These receptors came from an adult woman who had mild COVID-19 (a few samples of this study predate the infection). Cell type and time point are not known.

The chain uses TRBV19 and TRBJ2-3; TRBD2 agrees at 7 bases. Per germline, CDR1 LNHDA and CDR2 SQIVND (reference sequence). Trimming cost V 8 bases and J 1 base; bases outside gene matches: 3. The CDR3 length is 13 residues. CDR3 sequence: CASLAEGTDTQYF. CDR3 DNA: TGTGCCAGTCTAGCGGAGGGCACAGATACGCAGTATTTT.

This clonotype was seen ten or more times. The rearrangement links TRBV7-9 to TRBJ2-3; D might be TRBD2 (5 bases). The germline V gene has CDR1 SEHNR and CDR2 FQNEAQ (reference sequence). V dropped 3 bases and J dropped 6 bases, with 7 bases sitting between them. This CDR3 is 12 amino acids long. The CDR3 nucleotides are TGTGCCAGCAGCTTTGAGGGTGATACGCAGTATTTT. Its translation is CASSFEGDTQYF.

This clonotype was counted only a few times. V usage is TRBV12-3 or TRBV12-4 and J usage is TRBJ1-2; TRBD1 matches 9 bases. V lost 6 bases, J lost 5 bases, and 7 bases stayed unmatched. CDR3 length: 14 residues. The DNA for the CDR3 is TGTGCCAGCAGGCGGACAGGGGAAGGTTATGGCTACACCTTC. It specifies CASRRTGEGYGYTF.

In this sample, this clonotype is medium-sized. This chain links TRBV12-3 or TRBV12-4 with TRBJ2-1; 10 positions agree with TRBD1. The CDR3 runs to 15 residues. The ends lost 5 bases at V and 6 bases at J; junction bases unmatched: 7. The CDR3 region is CASSPRDRGGNEQFF. DNA of the CDR3: TGTGCCAGCAGTCCCCGGGACAGGGGCGGCAATGAGCAGTTCTTC.

The chain is built from TRBV2 and TRBJ2-2, with 12 bases matching TRBD2. The V gene's germline CDR1 is SNHLY and CDR2 FYNNEI. After removal of 5 bases from V and 9 bases from J, the junction contained 4 bases not matched to a gene. CDR3 length equals 14 residues. The CDR3 bases are TGTGCCAGCAGTTCTAGCGGGAGGGCCAGGGAGCTGTTTTTT. This codes for CASSSSGRARELFF.

This clonotype was observed many times. This rearrangement joins TRBV29-1 to TRBJ2-7, with D unclear. The CDR3 spans 14 residues. V shed 3 bases and J shed 3 bases, with 15 bases lying between them. Germline-derived CDR1 and CDR2 are SQVTM and ANQGSEA. The CDR3, as DNA: TGCAGCGTTGATGAACCACAAGACGGCTACGAGCAGTACTTC. Protein sequence: CSVDEPQDGYEQYF.

The sample holds many counts of this clonotype. The V call is TRBV5-6, the J call TRBJ2-7; 10 nucleotides agree with TRBD1. The CDR3 loop spans 15 amino acids. Trimming removed 2 bases from V and 3 bases from J; junction bases left unmatched: 5. Germline assignment: CDR1 SGHDT and CDR2 YYEEEE. For the CDR3, the DNA is TGTGCCAGCAGCTTTTTGAGGACAGGGGGCTACGAGCAGTACTTC. This gives the protein CASSFLRTGGYEQYF. The full variable domain, rest sourced from reference TRBV5-6 and TRBJ2-7, is DAGVTQSPTHLIKTRGQQVTLRCSPKSGHDTVSWYQQALGQGPQFIFQYYEEEERQRGNFPDRFSGHQFPNYSSELNVNALLLGDSALYLCASSFLRTGGYEQYFGPGTRLTVT.

There are many counts of this clonotype. This rearrangement joins TRBV6-5 to TRBJ1-1; D is unresolved. Germline V lookup: CDR1 MNHEY, CDR2 SVGAGI. Trimming took off 1 base at V and 9 bases at J, with 9 bases between the two ends. The CDR3 consists of 12 residues. This CDR3 is CASSYYNGKAFF. The CDR3 DNA follows: TGTGCCAGCAGTTACTATAATGGAAAAGCTTTCTTT.

This clonotype was detected many times. The CDR3, as DNA: TGTGCCACCAGTGATTACACAGATACGCAGTATTTT. It specifies CATSDYTDTQYF. The V gene is TRBV24-1, the J gene TRBJ2-3; D unclear. CDR1 and CDR2 from the germline V gene are KGHDR and SFDVKD. CDR3 length: 12 residues. V lost 2 bases, J lost 2 bases, and 1 base lay in between.

This clonotype has ten or more counts. This sequence joins TRBV12-3 or TRBV12-4 and TRBJ1-2; possibly TRBD1 for D (6 bases). V lost 3 bases and J lost 8, with 13 bases in between. The CDR3 spans 13 residues. The CDR3 region has the DNA TGTGCCAGCAGTTTTAGGTCGGACAGCGGCTACACCTTC. Protein product: CASSFRSDSGYTF.

This clonotype was observed many times. This chain uses TRBV5-5 with TRBJ1-1; D is possibly TRBD1 (6 bases). The CDR3 covers 20 residues. V lost 3 bases to trimming and J lost 0 bases, with 27 bases between them. CDR1 is SGHKS and CDR2 is YYEKEE in the germline V gene (reference sequence). CDR3 loop: CASSSGGGVGRAPMNTEAFF. The CDR3 bases are TGTGCCAGCAGCTCGGGGGGGGGCGTGGGACGAGCCCCCATGAACACTGAAGCTTTCTTT. Filled out from reference TRBV5-5 and TRBJ1-1, the complete variable domain reads DAGVTQSPTHLIKTRGQQVTLRCSPISGHKSVSWYQQVLGQGPQFIFQYYEKEERGRGNFPDRFSARQFPNYSSELNVNALLLGDSALYLCASSSGGGVGRAPMNTEAFFGQGTRLTVV.